Following are 18 T cell receptor beta chains from one sample sequenced in a study of CD8+CD57+ T cells in acquired aplastic anemia. Both TCR beta VDJ combination and CDR3 sequence profiling were carried out. Genomic DNA was the template for this profiling. TCRdb analysed the reads with MiXCR anew, one entry per CDR3 protein. The data hold nearly 60,000 distinct CDR3 sequences, with 57% observed a single time. The sequenced patients had an expansion of CD8+CD57+ cells seen by flow cytometry. The sample was sorted CD4+, CD8+, or CD8+CD57+ T cells (not recorded which) from PBMCs. These receptors were collected from a human donor with aplastic anemia.

The table lists this clonotype with many counts. This chain uses TRBV7-9 with TRBJ1-3, with D unresolved. The CDR3 runs 17 residues. From germline, CDR1 is SEHNR and CDR2 FQNEAQ (reference sequence). V lost 10 bases to trimming and J lost 4 bases, with 26 bases between them. CDR3 sequence (DNA): TGTGCCACCCCGTCCAAGCCCAGCCATAAAGCAGGAAACACCATATATTTT. It translates to CATPSKPSHKAGNTIYF.

The rearrangement links TRBV7-6 to TRBJ2-7, with 7 bases identical to TRBD2. The CDR3 has 15 amino acids. Per germline, CDR1 SGHVS and CDR2 FNYEAQ. Unmatched junction bases numbered 5, after V lost 3 bases and J lost 0 bases. The CDR3 is CASSLGGANSYEQYF. In DNA form, the CDR3 reads TGTGCCAGCAGCTTGGGAGGGGCGAACTCCTACGAGCAGTACTTC.

The V call is TRBV29-1, the J call TRBJ2-5; D is possibly TRBD1 or TRBD2 (5 bases each). The germline V and J ends were trimmed by 6 bases and 0 bases, with 29 bases remaining between them. The length of the CDR3 is 19 residues. Germline V gives CDR1 SQVTM, CDR2 ANQGSEA. The CDR3 DNA is TGCAGCGTACACGATCGACGCCGGGACGGACCTCGGTACCAAGAGACCCAGTACTTC. Translation: CSVHDRRRDGPRYQETQYF. The full variable domain, in which reference TRBV29-1 and TRBJ2-5 provide the parts outside the CDR3, is SAVISQKPSRDICQRGTSLTIQCQVDSQVTMMFWYRQQPGQSLTLIATANQGSEATYESGFVIDKFPISRPNLTFSTLTVSNMSPEDSSIYLCSVHDRRRDGPRYQETQYFGPGTRLLVL.

This clonotype was observed once. This sequence joins TRBV11-3 and TRBJ1-1; 7 nucleotides agree with TRBD1. With 5 bases clipped from V and 10 bases from J, the junction kept 10 bases outside the gene matches. The CDR3 is made up of 13 amino acids. In germline, CDR1 is SGHNT, CDR2 YENEEA. CDR3 sequence (DNA): TGTGCCAGCAGCGACGGACAGGAATTCTCAGCTTTCTTT. Its translation is CASSDGQEFSAFF.

V gene TRBV13 combines with J gene TRBJ1-3; D might be TRBD1 (5 bases). Trimming stripped 4 bases from V and 9 bases from J, with 22 bases between. The germline V gene encodes CDR1 PRHDT and CDR2 FYEKMQ (reference sequence). The CDR3 has 16 residues. Here the CDR3 DNA reads TGTGCCAGCAGCTACGGGACTGTGAGCTCTGGGAGCACCATATATTTT. This codes for CASSYGTVSSGSTIYF.

The table lists this clonotype with a few counts. V usage is TRBV10-3 and J usage is TRBJ2-3; weak D call: TRBD2 (7 bases). The CDR3 length is 16 residues. The germline V and J ends were trimmed by 3 bases and 3 bases, with 16 bases remaining between them. Germline V gene sequence: CDR1 ENHRY, CDR2 SYGVKD. The CDR3 DNA reads as TGTGCCATCAGTGAAGAAGGGGGGGGCGGGACAGATACGCAGTATTTT. Amino acids: CAISEEGGGGTDTQYF.

This chain joins TRBV5-4 and TRBJ1-2; D is uncertain. The CDR3 spans 13 residues. V lost 5 bases, J lost 0 bases, and 8 bases lay in between. Germline loops: CDR1 SGHNT, CDR2 YYREEE (reference sequence). CDR3 protein: CASRRNANYGYTF. The CDR3 region has the DNA TGTGCCAGCAGGAGGAACGCTAACTATGGCTACACCTTC. The variable domain in full, completed from reference TRBV5-4 and TRBJ1-2, reads ETGVTQSPTHLIKTRGQQVTLRCSSQSGHNTVSWYQQALGQGPQFIFQYYREEENGRGNFPPRFSGLQFPNYSSELNVNALELDDSALYLCASRRNANYGYTFGSGTRLTVV.

This clonotype showed up just once. In DNA, the CDR3 is TGTGCCAGCGGGGAACAGCGCTCTGGGGCCAACGTCCTGACTTTC. Protein product: CASGEQRSGANVLTF. This rearrangement joins TRBV2 to TRBJ2-6; D is unclear. Germline loops: CDR1 SNHLY, CDR2 FYNNEI. Trimming took 8 bases from V and 0 from J, leaving 11 bases between them. CDR3 size: 15 residues.

In this sample, this clonotype turned up a few times. The rearrangement uses TRBV5-6 and TRBJ2-2; no firm D call. The CDR3 has 15 residues. The ends were cut back, 1 base at V and 5 bases at J, with 12 bases in the middle. Germline loops: CDR1 SGHDT, CDR2 YYEEEE. CDR3 DNA: TGTGCCAGCAGCTTGATGCGCGCGCTAACCGGGGAGCTGTTTTTT. It yields the protein CASSLMRALTGELFF.

This clonotype came up many times. The chain employs TRBV12-5 and TRBJ2-1; the D is unclear. Trimming pared 5 bases from V and 4 bases from J, leaving 9 bases between. CDR3 size: 13 residues. The germline CDR1 and CDR2 sequences are LGHNT and FRNRAP. CDR3: CASGVDDYNEQFF. In DNA, the CDR3 is TGTGCTAGTGGTGTCGATGATTACAATGAGCAGTTCTTC.

This clonotype turned up a few times. The rearrangement links TRBV25-1 to TRBJ1-6, with D possibly TRBD1 on 5 matching bases. In germline, CDR1 is MGHDK, CDR2 SYGVNS. CDR3 length: 19 amino acids. Deletions cut 6 bases from V and 7 bases from J, with 28 bases between. CDR3 region: CASRRYSSGSGGGNSPLHF. The CDR3 DNA follows: TGTGCCAGCAGGCGCTATAGCTCGGGTAGCGGGGGGGGAAATTCACCCCTCCACTTT. The variable domain in full, completed from reference TRBV25-1 and TRBJ1-6, reads EADIYQTPRYLVIGTGKKITLECSQTMGHDKMYWYQQDPGMELHLIHYSYGVNSTEKGDLSSESTVSRIRTEHFPLTLESARPSHTSQYLCASRRYSSGSGGGNSPLHFGNGTRLTVT.

The chain is built from TRBV20-1 and TRBJ2-7; D gene uncertain. Trimming left V 0 bases short and J 4 bases short, with 13 bases between. This CDR3 region has 14 residues. Per the germline V gene, CDR1 is DFQATT and CDR2 is SNEGSKA (reference sequence). CDR3 nucleotides: TGCAGTGCTAGAGATTTACAGAAGGAGTACGAGCAGTACTTC. This sequence encodes CSARDLQKEYEQYF.

This clonotype was detected ten times or more. The chain joins TRBV5-1 to TRBJ2-2; 10 bases are a match to TRBD1. Germline trimming cut 5 bases from V and 7 bases from J; bases unmatched to any gene: 5. CDR1 and CDR2 (germline): SGHRS, YFSETQ. The CDR3 covers 14 residues. The chain's CDR3 is CASSRQGADGELFF. The CDR3 nucleotides read TGCGCCAGCAGTAGACAGGGGGCTGACGGGGAGCTGTTTTTT.

Here the CDR3 DNA reads TGTGCCAGCAGCGTAGCTACGGGGGGTCGGGGACACGAGACCCAGTACTTC. This translates into CASSVATGGRGHETQYF. The chain is built from TRBV9 and TRBJ2-5; a weak D match, TRBD2 (7 bases). This CDR3 contains 17 residues. The V gene's germline CDR1 is SGDLS and CDR2 YYNGEE. V was shortened by 0 bases and J by 5 bases, with 20 bases between the two germline ends.

The V gene is TRBV10-3, the J gene TRBJ2-3; D gene ambiguous. CDR3 size: 11 residues. The V gene lost 7 bases and the J gene lost 2 bases, with 4 bases spanning the gap. Germline V gives CDR1 ENHRY, CDR2 SYGVKD. This CDR3 is CAITDTDTQYF. The DNA for the CDR3 is TGTGCCATCACCGACACAGATACGCAGTATTTT.

The chain is built from TRBV7-9 and TRBJ1-2; D unresolved. V was cut by 2 bases and J by 2 bases, with 3 bases left in between. The germline gives CDR1 SEHNR, CDR2 FQNEAQ (reference sequence). The CDR3 loop spans 12 amino acids. CDR3 nucleotide sequence: TGTGCCAGCAGCTTATCCAACTATGGCTACACCTTC. Translating gives CASSLSNYGYTF.

V gene TRBV25-1 combines with J gene TRBJ1-6; 7 nucleotides match TRBD1. This CDR3 has 14 amino acids. V dropped 5 bases and J dropped 9; count of bases not matched to a gene: 7. Germline lookup yields CDR1 MGHDK and CDR2 SYGVNS. The CDR3 nucleotides are TGTGCCAGCAGTACGACAGGGTGGAGTTCACCCCTCCACTTT. Encoded protein: CASSTTGWSSPLHF.

The rearrangement joins TRBV9 to TRBJ1-1, with a weak D call TRBD1 (5 bases). CDR3 length: 17 residues. Trimming took off 3 bases at V and 0 bases at J, with 18 bases between the two ends. The germline gives CDR1 SGDLS, CDR2 YYNGEE. The CDR3 is CASSGGIGGQLNTEAFF. CDR3 nucleotide sequence: TGTGCCAGCAGCGGGGGCATCGGAGGGCAGCTGAACACTGAAGCTTTCTTT.